This T cell receptor beta chain came from a study of monozygotic twins with inflammatory bowel disease. TCRdb re-called the 5' RACE reads and gives one entry per CDR3 protein, without DNA. Its table lists 150,000 or so distinct CDR3 sequences. Each donor gave 2.5 to 3 ml of peripheral blood. Concerning this clonotype: Antigen: not known.

Study observations and caveats: Fewer shared clonotypes with others were found in IBD patients than in healthy twins, especially with disease activity. The inverse Simpson measure of TCRbeta diversity was lower in IBD patients than in healthy co-twins.

There are 16 residues in the CDR3. Germline CDR1 MGHRA, CDR2 YSYEKL. The chain uses TRBV4-1 and TRBJ2-7; TCRdb outputs TRBD2, but without DNA this stays unchecked. The clonotype comes from a human donor with ulcerative colitis or Crohn's disease, or a healthy co-twin of an affected twin (not recorded which). Sequencing was performed on blood. The CDR3 sequence is CASSQPSEGKAYEQYF.